The 14 T cell receptor beta chains below were found in one sample sequenced in a study of naive and memory T cell subsets. Study outcomes and limitations: Possibly reflecting memory cells re-expressing CD45RA, a few larger clonotypes occurred in naive repertoires, especially CD8.

No antigen is known for these receptors. Two oligonucleotides, mixed equimolar, formed the beta constant-region primer covering TRBC1 and TRBC2. The ligated cDNA underwent four PCR rounds using SP2 and nested alpha and beta constant-region primers. TCRdb called the UMI-ligation and nested PCR reads again in MiXCR, with one record for every CDR3 protein. The table records some 110,000 distinct CDR3 sequences, about 15% of them present only once. The sample comprised naive CD8+ T cells from blood. These receptors all come from a human donor in good health.

This clonotype was found a few times. The V call is TRBV9, the J call TRBJ2-1, with D perhaps TRBD2 (6 bases). Germline CDR1 is SGDLS and CDR2 is YYNGEE. Trimming took off 0 bases at V and 7 bases at J, with 14 bases between the two ends. The CDR3 is made up of 15 amino acids. The CDR3 protein is CASSVGPGTRNEQFF. DNA of the CDR3: TGTGCCAGCAGCGTAGGCCCCGGGACTCGGAATGAGCAGTTCTTC.

The chain has TRBV4-3 and TRBJ2-7; 7 bases agree with TRBD2. CDR1 LGHNA and CDR2 YSLEER come from the germline V gene. The ends lost 0 bases at V and 2 bases at J; junction bases unmatched: 7. This CDR3 has 16 amino acids. CDR3 amino acids: CASSQESVGGTYEQYF. The CDR3 nucleotides read TGCGCCAGCAGCCAAGAGTCCGTCGGGGGGACCTACGAGCAGTACTTC.

This clonotype was picked up a small number of times. The rearrangement joins TRBV20-1 to TRBJ2-3; perhaps TRBD2 as D (6 bases). This CDR3 is built from 15 residues. Germline V gene data show CDR1 as DFQATT and CDR2 as SNEGSKA (reference sequence). The germline V and J ends were trimmed by 0 bases and 2 bases, with 12 bases remaining between them. Here the CDR3 reads CSARDGGDPTDTQYF. The CDR3 DNA follows: TGCAGTGCTAGAGACGGCGGGGACCCCACAGATACGCAGTATTTT.

In this sample, this clonotype turned up a few times. In DNA form, the CDR3 reads TGTGCCAGCAGTCCTTGGGGAGATACGCAGTATTTT. Encoded protein: CASSPWGDTQYF. V usage is TRBV13 and J usage is TRBJ2-3; D remains unclear. Trimming removed 6 bases at V and 5 bases at J, with 9 bases between. Germline V lookup: CDR1 PRHDT, CDR2 FYEKMQ (reference sequence). The CDR3 runs to 12 residues. The full variable domain, its missing parts supplied by reference TRBV13 and TRBJ2-3, is AAGVIQSPRHLIKEKRETATLKCYPIPRHDTVYWYQQGPGQDPQFLISFYEKMQSDKGSIPDRFSAQQFSDYHSELNMSSLELGDSALYFCASSPWGDTQYFGPGTRLTVL.

In its sample, this clonotype was seen a few times. The chain is built from TRBV5-1 and TRBJ2-3; D perhaps matches TRBD1 (5 bases). The V end was cut by 0 bases, the J end by 1 base, with 12 bases between. CDR1 is SGHRS, CDR2 YFSETQ, per germline. The CDR3 covers 16 residues. The CDR3: CASSLDKGFGTDTQYF. For the CDR3, the DNA is TGCGCCAGCAGCTTGGATAAGGGGTTTGGCACAGATACGCAGTATTTT.

The CDR3 sequence is CASSARLLSSYNEQFF. In DNA, the CDR3 is TGTGCCAGCAGCGCCCGACTGCTGAGCTCCTACAATGAGCAGTTCTTC. V is TRBV7-9 and J is TRBJ2-1; D uncertain. The CDR3 covers 16 residues. Germline V gene data show CDR1 as SEHNR and CDR2 as FQNEAQ (reference sequence). V was cut by 5 bases and J by 0 bases, with 14 bases left in between.

The chain joins TRBV29-1 to TRBJ2-1, with 13 bases matching TRBD2. V shed 4 bases, J shed 3 bases, and the junction held 3 bases outside the gene matches. Germline V gene data show CDR1 as SQVTM and CDR2 as ANQGSEA. The length of the CDR3 is 15 residues. In DNA, the CDR3 is TGCAGCGTTGCAGGACTAGCGGGAGTCTACAATGAGCAGTTCTTC. This codes for CSVAGLAGVYNEQFF.

Ten or more counts support this clonotype. This sequence joins TRBV12-3 or TRBV12-4 and TRBJ2-7; possible D gene TRBD2, 6 bases. The CDR3 has 15 amino acids. The V and J ends lost 1 base and 4 bases respectively, with 14 bases between them. DNA of the CDR3: TGTGCCAGCAGTTTAGGTCTCGGGACTGGTTACGAGCAGTACTTC. As protein: CASSLGLGTGYEQYF.

This clonotype was counted ten times or more. The V call is TRBV27, the J call TRBJ2-3, with D possibly TRBD2 on 6 matching bases. The CDR3 contains 15 residues. Germline values: CDR1 MNHEY, CDR2 SMNVEV (reference sequence). With 3 bases removed from V and 5 bases from J, the gap between germline ends came to 15 bases. The CDR3 DNA is TGTGCCAGCAGTTTGCGGGACCCCTCGCTAGATACGCAGTATTTT. Its translation is CASSLRDPSLDTQYF.

There are many counts of this clonotype. CDR3 amino acids: CASSPGTGSSYEQYF. CDR3 in DNA: TGCGCCAGCAGCCCTGGGACAGGGAGCTCCTACGAGCAGTACTTC. The V gene is TRBV4-3, the J gene TRBJ2-7, with 9 bases that match TRBD1. The germline CDR1 and CDR2 sequences are LGHNA and YSLEER. Trimming removed 4 bases from V and 0 bases from J; junction bases left unmatched: 4. This CDR3 region has 15 residues.

This clonotype turned up a few times. The chain combines TRBV6-6 with TRBJ2-1, with D unresolved. There are 18 residues in the CDR3. CDR1 is MNHNY, CDR2 SVGAGI, per germline (reference sequence). V lost 5 bases to trimming and J lost 3 bases, with 23 bases between them. The CDR3 DNA is TGTGCCAGCAGTCCGACTGTAGAGCCAGGCCGAAGCTACAATGAGCAGTTCTTC. It yields the protein CASSPTVEPGRSYNEQFF.

This clonotype was recorded a few times. The J gene is TRBJ2-3, the V gene TRBV12-3 or TRBV12-4; D is ambiguous. With 6 bases removed from V and 6 bases from J, the gap between germline ends came to 13 bases. The CDR3 extends over 13 amino acids. CDR3 sequence reads: CASRINPEDTQYF. CDR3 coding DNA: TGTGCCAGCAGGATTAACCCCGAGGATACGCAGTATTTT.

The table lists this clonotype with many counts. The chain links TRBV12-5 to TRBJ2-3, with 9 nucleotides matching TRBD2. J was trimmed by 0 bases and V by 6 bases; bases with no gene match: 16. CDR1 and CDR2 from the germline V gene are LGHNT and FRNRAP. The CDR3 runs 19 residues. The CDR3 reads CASGSPSAGGTPSTDTQYF. The CDR3 DNA follows: TGTGCTAGTGGATCCCCCTCAGCGGGAGGAACCCCTAGCACAGATACGCAGTATTTT.

CDR3 residues: CASRGASYEQYF. CDR3 sequence (DNA): TGTGCCAGCAGGGGGGCCTCCTACGAGCAGTACTTC. The chain couples TRBV2 to TRBJ2-7, with D possibly being TRBD1 (6 bases). Deletions cut 6 bases from V and 0 bases from J, with 6 bases between. The CDR3 is made up of 12 amino acids. Germline V gene sequence: CDR1 SNHLY, CDR2 FYNNEI.